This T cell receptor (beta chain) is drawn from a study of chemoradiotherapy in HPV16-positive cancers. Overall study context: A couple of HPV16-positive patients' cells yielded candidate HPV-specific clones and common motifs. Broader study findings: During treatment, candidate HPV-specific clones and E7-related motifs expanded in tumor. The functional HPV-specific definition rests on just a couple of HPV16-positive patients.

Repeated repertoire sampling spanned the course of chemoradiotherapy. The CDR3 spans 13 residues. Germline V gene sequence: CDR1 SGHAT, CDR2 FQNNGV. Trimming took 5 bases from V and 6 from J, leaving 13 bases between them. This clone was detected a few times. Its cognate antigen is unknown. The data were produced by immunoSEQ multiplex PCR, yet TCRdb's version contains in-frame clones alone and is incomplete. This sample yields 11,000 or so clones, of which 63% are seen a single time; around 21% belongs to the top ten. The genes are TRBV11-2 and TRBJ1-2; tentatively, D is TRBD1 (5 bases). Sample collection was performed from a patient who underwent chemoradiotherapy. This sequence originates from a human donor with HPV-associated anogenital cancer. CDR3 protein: CASSPLAGHGYTF. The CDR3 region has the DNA TGTGCCAGCAGCCCTCTGGCAGGGCATGGCTACACCTTC. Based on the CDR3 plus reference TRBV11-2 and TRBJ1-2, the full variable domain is EAGVAQSPRYKIIEKRQSVAFWCNPISGHATLYWYQQILGQGPKLLIQFQNNGVVDDSQLPKDRFSAERLKGVDSTLKIQPAKLEDSAVYLCASSPLAGHGYTFGSGTRLTVV.